Listed here are 6 T cell receptor beta chains from one sample, sequenced in a study of OX40 agonist ivuxolimab in advanced cancers. Measured with immunoSEQ multiplex PCR; TCRdb has only the in-frame clones, and not every one. This repertoire shows roughly 13,000 clones, 90% found once; its top ten account for 73%. Specimen: CD4+ or CD8+ T cells sorted from blood, collected in a trial of the OX40 agonist ivuxolimab. The receptors stem from an adult with an advanced solid tumor such as melanoma, head and neck, liver or kidney cancer.

The V and J genes are TRBV19 and TRBJ1-1, with D hard to call. The V end lost 7 bases, the J end lost 1 base, and 10 bases lay between the germline ends. CDR1 is LNHDA and CDR2 is SQIVND in the germline V gene (reference sequence). The CDR3 is made up of 13 amino acids. The CDR3: CASKTAGNTEAFF. The CDR3 DNA reads TGTGCCAGTAAAACGGCAGGGAACACTGAAGCTTTCTTT.

The chain joins TRBV5-1 to TRBJ2-7; no definite D call. In germline, CDR1 is SGHRS, CDR2 YFSETQ. The germline V and J ends were trimmed by 0 bases and 0 bases, with 7 bases remaining between them. This CDR3 contains 14 residues. The CDR3 nucleotides are TGCGCCAGCAGCTTGGCGGAAATCTCCTACGAGCAGTACTTC. Translated: CASSLAEISYEQYF.

The J gene is TRBJ2-7, the V gene TRBV20-1; D is uncertain. Between the trimmed V and J ends, which lost 5 bases and 3 bases, there was a span of 8 bases. Germline-derived CDR1 and CDR2 are DFQATT and SNEGSKA (reference sequence). This CDR3 has 11 amino acids. The CDR3 DNA is TGCAGTGCTTTAGACAACTACGAGCAGTACTTC. Protein product: CSALDNYEQYF.

The genes are TRBV15 and TRBJ1-6, with D uncertain. Trimming removed 8 bases from V and 6 bases from J, with 17 bases in between. CDR3 length: 15 residues. The germline V gene has CDR1 LNHNV and CDR2 YYDKDF (reference sequence). As DNA, the CDR3 is TGTGCCACCGGTCGAGACATTAATGGTAATTCACCCCTCCACTTT. Protein: CATGRDINGNSPLHF.

This clone was seen a handful of times. The CDR3 DNA follows: TGTGCCAGTAGTATAGGCAGGGGGCAAGAGACCCAGTACTTC. Protein: CASSIGRGQETQYF. This sequence joins TRBV19 and TRBJ2-5, with TRBD1 matching over 7 bases. V lost 1 base and J lost 2; bases outside the gene matches: 1. Germline V gene sequence: CDR1 LNHDA, CDR2 SQIVND (reference sequence). The CDR3 runs 14 residues.

The chain joins TRBV7-3 to TRBJ1-4; TRBD1 agrees at 8 bases. This CDR3 has 14 amino acids. J was trimmed by 8 bases and V by 5 bases; bases with no gene match: 7. CDR1 and CDR2 from the germline V gene are SGHTA and FQGTGA. The CDR3 DNA reads as TGTGCCAGCAGCCAAAGCGACAGGGGAGAAAAACTGTTTTTT. This codes for CASSQSDRGEKLFF.